Shown below are 18 T cell receptor beta chains from a single sample sequenced in a study of blood T cell repertoires in COVID-19. Profiled with immunoSEQ multiplex PCR; TCRdb holds only in-frame clones, not every one. The profile shows roughly 70,000 clones, around 74% of them singletons. Sequencing used peripheral blood. The receptors were gathered from a man aged 60 to 69 with COVID-19, enrolled during active disease.

This chain links TRBV29-1 with TRBJ2-7; 11 positions match TRBD2. The V segment lost 3 bases and the J segment 3 bases; nucleotides outside the gene matches: 13. This CDR3 has 17 amino acids. CDR1 is SQVTM, CDR2 ANQGSEA, per germline. CDR3 region: CSVEMAGGTSGYYEQYF. The DNA for the CDR3 is TGCAGCGTTGAGATGGCCGGGGGGACTAGCGGTTACTACGAGCAGTACTTC.

CDR3 nucleotide sequence: TGTGCCAGCAGCTTGTCCGGGACTCTGAACACCGGGGAGCTGTTTTTT. Translating it yields CASSLSGTLNTGELFF. V and J are TRBV5-4 and TRBJ2-2; the D gene is possibly TRBD2 (6 bases). V lost 1 base and J 1 base, leaving 11 bases between the germline ends. CDR3 size: 16 residues. Germline assignment: CDR1 SGHNT and CDR2 YYREEE (reference sequence).

This clone turned up a few times. The chain carries TRBV11-2 and TRBJ2-1, with 9 bases matching TRBD1. The germline gives CDR1 SGHAT, CDR2 FQNNGV. This CDR3 contains 15 residues. The trim removed 2 bases at V and 4 bases at J, leaving 3 bases unmatched. The DNA for the CDR3 is TGTGCCAGCAGCTTACCGGGACAGGGTTACAATGAGCAGTTCTTC. This encodes CASSLPGQGYNEQFF.

This rearrangement joins TRBV11-2 to TRBJ2-7; D is unclear. CDR1 is SGHAT and CDR2 is FQNNGV in the germline V gene. V lost 11 bases, J lost 4 bases, and 18 bases lay in between. This CDR3 contains 13 residues. The CDR3 bases are TGTGCCGGCTCAGGAAGGAATAGATACGAGCAGTACTTC. This sequence encodes CAGSGRNRYEQYF. The full variable domain, with the rest looked up from reference TRBV11-2 and TRBJ2-7, is EAGVAQSPRYKIIEKRQSVAFWCNPISGHATLYWYQQILGQGPKLLIQFQNNGVVDDSQLPKDRFSAERLKGVDSTLKIQPAKLEDSAVYLCAGSGRNRYEQYFGPGTRLTVT.

J is TRBJ2-7 and V is TRBV27; perhaps TRBD2 as D (7 bases). The CDR3 runs 12 residues. V was clipped by 3 bases and J by 10 bases, with 13 bases between them. Germline V gives CDR1 MNHEY, CDR2 SMNVEV (reference sequence). CDR3 region: CASSLRGGGQYF. For the CDR3, the DNA is TGTGCCAGCAGTTTGAGGGGGGGCGGTCAGTACTTC.

The rearrangement uses TRBV9 and TRBJ1-3; TRBD1 agrees at 8 bases. V gave up 2 bases and J gave up 4 bases; unmatched junction bases: 5. Germline V gene lookup returns CDR1 SGDLS and CDR2 YYNGEE. This CDR3 comprises 15 residues. The CDR3 DNA follows: TGTGCCAGCAGCGTCGGACAGGGTAGGGGAAACACCATATATTTT. This gives the protein CASSVGQGRGNTIYF.

This rearrangement joins TRBV5-4 to TRBJ2-5; possible D gene TRBD1, 5 bases. V was clipped by 2 bases and J by 5 bases, with 13 bases between them. The CDR3 sequence is 14 residues long. Looked up from germline, CDR1 is SGHNT and CDR2 is YYREEE (reference sequence). The CDR3 loop is CASSFVQGMETQYF. The CDR3 region has the DNA TGTGCCAGCAGCTTTGTTCAGGGAATGGAGACCCAGTACTTC.

To note about this clone: Other nucleotide sequences from this sample produce the same CDR3. The CDR3 nucleotides are TGTGCCAGCAGCACCGGAGGGAACTATGGCTACACCTTC. Protein: CASSTGGNYGYTF. V gene TRBV5-6 combines with J gene TRBJ1-2; no definite D call. Germline CDR1 is SGHDT and CDR2 is YYEEEE. V lost 4 bases and J 2 bases, leaving 9 bases between the germline ends. The CDR3 length is 13 residues.

The rearrangement joins TRBV28 to TRBJ2-1; maybe TRBD2 (6 bases). Trimming left V 8 bases short and J 12 bases short, with 14 bases between. CDR1 and CDR2 from the germline V gene are MDHEN and SYDVKM. The CDR3 has 11 amino acids. The CDR3, as DNA: TGTGCCAGCGGGGACTCCATAGGGCAGTTCTTC. It codes for CASGDSIGQFF. Using reference TRBV28 and TRBJ2-1 for the parts outside the CDR3, the full variable domain is DVKVTQSSRYLVKRTGEKVFLECVQDMDHENMFWYRQDPGLGLRLIYFSYDVKMKEKGDIPEGYSVSREKKERFSLILESASTNQTSMYLCASGDSIGQFFGPGTRLTVL.

The chain employs TRBV2 and TRBJ2-1; possibly TRBD2 for D (6 bases). Germline V gives CDR1 SNHLY, CDR2 FYNNEI. Trimming stripped 8 bases from V and 2 bases from J, with 16 bases between. The CDR3 loop spans 15 amino acids. CDR3 protein: CASCPTSGAYNEQFF. The DNA of the CDR3 is TGTGCCAGCTGTCCCACCTCGGGAGCCTACAATGAGCAGTTCTTC. Together with reference TRBV2 and TRBJ2-1, the CDR3 gives the full variable domain: EPEVTQTPSHQVTQMGQEVILRCVPISNHLYFYWYRQILGQKVEFLVSFYNNEISEKSEIFDDQFSVERPDGSNFTLKIRSTKLEDSAMYFCASCPTSGAYNEQFFGPGTRLTVL.

The chain is built from TRBV5-1 and TRBJ2-3, with D unclear. Germline loops: CDR1 SGHRS, CDR2 YFSETQ. V gave up 4 bases and J gave up 0 bases, with 9 bases separating them. The CDR3 sequence is 14 residues long. The CDR3 nucleotides read TGCGCCAGCAGCATCCCAGGTAGCACAGATACGCAGTATTTT. Its translation is CASSIPGSTDTQYF. The full variable domain, in which reference TRBV5-1 and TRBJ2-3 provide the parts outside the CDR3, is KAGVTQTPRYLIKTRGQQVTLSCSPISGHRSVSWYQQTPGQGLQFLFEYFSETQRNKGNFPGRFSGRQFSNSRSEMNVSTLELGDSALYLCASSIPGSTDTQYFGPGTRLTVL.

The V and J genes are TRBV5-6 and TRBJ2-7, with D possibly being TRBD1 (5 bases). The V gene lost 2 bases and the J gene lost 5 bases, with 11 bases spanning the gap. The CDR3 contains 13 residues. Per germline, CDR1 SGHDT and CDR2 YYEEEE. CDR3 DNA: TGTGCCAGCAGCTTTGGGGCACGGAACGAGCAGTACTTC. It specifies CASSFGARNEQYF.

This clone was counted ten times or more. The rearrangement joins TRBV11-2 to TRBJ2-7; 7 bases align to TRBD1. V lost 6 bases to trimming and J lost 4 bases; unmatched junction nucleotides: 12. Germline CDR1 is SGHAT and CDR2 is FQNNGV. The CDR3 is made up of 15 amino acids. CDR3 nucleotides: TGTGCCAGCAGGGCTCCGGGACAGAAGACTTACGAGCAGTACTTC. Translation gives CASRAPGQKTYEQYF.

This clone was seen more than once but under ten times. The chain employs TRBV6-5 and TRBJ2-3; TRBD2 aligns across 8 bases. Germline V lookup: CDR1 MNHEY, CDR2 SVGAGI. The CDR3 contains 15 residues. J lost 3 bases, V lost 7 bases, and 9 bases had no gene match. This chain's CDR3 is CASTQPGGPTDTQYF. The DNA for the CDR3 is TGTGCCAGCACCCAACCGGGGGGGCCTACAGATACGCAGTATTTT.

Concerning this clone: A junction end diverges from the germline sequence, so it may reflect a read error. The gene calls are TRBV12-5 and TRBJ2-4, with D unclear. The CDR3 is 10 amino acids. Germline CDR1 reads LGHNT; CDR2 reads FRNRAP. Here the CDR3 reads CASVRTPTHF. CDR3 sequence (DNA): TGTGCTAGTGTCAGAACCCCGACACACTTC.

The V and J genes are TRBV10-3 and TRBJ2-7, with 7 bases lining up with TRBD2. CDR3 length: 14 amino acids. V dropped 2 bases and J dropped 4; count of bases not matched to a gene: 5. Germline values: CDR1 ENHRY, CDR2 SYGVKD. The DNA for the CDR3 is TGTGCCATCAGTGAGGGCGGGAGTAGGTACGAGCAGTACTTC. Translated, it gives CAISEGGSRYEQYF.

CDR3 residues: CASSPWLAGVNEQFF. The CDR3, as DNA: TGTGCCAGCAGCCCCTGGCTAGCGGGAGTTAATGAGCAGTTCTTC. The rearrangement links TRBV7-3 to TRBJ2-1; 10 positions match TRBD2. CDR1 is SGHTA, CDR2 FQGTGA, per germline. This CDR3 has 15 residues. J gave up 7 bases and V 5 bases, and 8 bases lay outside the gene matches.

The chain carries TRBV5-1 and TRBJ2-5; TRBD2 matches at 11 bases. CDR3 length equals 17 residues. Germline-derived CDR1 and CDR2 are SGHRS and YFSETQ. The V segment lost 3 bases and the J segment 3 bases; nucleotides outside the gene matches: 10. Here the CDR3 reads CASSWESLAGGEETQYF. The CDR3 nucleotides are TGCGCCAGCAGCTGGGAGTCGCTAGCGGGGGGAGAAGAGACCCAGTACTTC.